Listed below are T cell receptor beta chains from one sample, sequenced in a study of CD8 T cells in ankylosing spondylitis. TCRdb reprocessed the 5' RACE reads via MiXCR and lists one record per CDR3 protein. This table has around 770,000 distinct CDR3 sequences, around 19% appearing once. Sequenced: blood, either unsorted or a sorted T cell fraction (not recorded which). Receptors originate from a male donor with ankylosing spondylitis. Each CDR3 is given with its conserved first and last residue. Each record gives: J gene, D gene, V gene, clone size, CDR3 protein, CDR3 DNA. A D gene is named only where the DNA matches it firmly. A row's size may be missing; if present it is once, few, many or a size class.

TRBJ2-2,-,TRBV24-1,few,CATSGGLDGELFF,TGTGCCACCAGTGGAGGGCTCGACGGGGAGCTGTTTTTT
TRBJ1-6,TRBD1,TRBV20-1,many,CSARAGGQVYNSPLHF,TGCAGTGCTAGGGCCGGGGGACAGGTTTATAATTCACCCCTCCACTTT
TRBJ2-1,-,TRBV5-5,-,CASSLLRSNEQFF,TGTGCCAGCAGCTTGTTGAGAAGCAATGAGCAGTTCTTC
TRBJ2-1,TRBD2,TRBV6-2/TRBV6-3,few,CASSYRELAGGPFPSYNEQFF,TGTGCCAGCAGTTACCGAGAACTAGCGGGAGGGCCATTCCCCTCCTACAATGAGCAGTTCTTC
TRBJ1-3,TRBD1,TRBV7-9,few,CASRAGTGAGNTIYF,TGTGCCAGCAGGGCCGGGACAGGGGCAGGAAACACCATATATTTT
TRBJ1-2,-,TRBV28,few,CASSLSSMGYTF,TGTGCCAGCAGTTTGTCAAGTATGGGCTACACCTTC
TRBJ2-3,TRBD2,TRBV6-5,-,CASSSLAFADTQYF,TGTGCCAGCAGTTCACTAGCGTTCGCAGATACGCAGTATTTT
TRBJ2-1,-,TRBV6-1,-,CASREGVSYNEQFF,TGTGCCAGCAGGGAAGGAGTGTCCTACAATGAGCAGTTCTTC
TRBJ1-4,-,TRBV20-1,few,CSASAAGLQEKLFF,TGCAGTGCTAGTGCGGCGGGACTTCAGGAAAAACTGTTTTTT
TRBJ2-3,-,TRBV5-5,few,CASSGGQFSTDTQYF,TGTGCCAGCAGCGGTGGGCAGTTTAGCACAGATACGCAGTATTTT
TRBJ2-7,TRBD1,TRBV6-1,few,CASIAGTGGYEQYF,TGTGCCAGCATCGCCGGGACAGGGGGTTACGAGCAGTACTTC